This TCR beta chain was documented in a study of CD8+CD57+ T cells in acquired aplastic anemia. Of note for this clonotype: What it binds is unknown.

The germline V gene encodes CDR1 MGHDK and CDR2 SYGVNS. This CDR3 contains 16 residues. Trimming removed 4 bases from V and 4 bases from J, with 19 bases in between. Study findings and constraints: Patients had around 28 CD8+ CDR3 sequences in common with controls (the shared set).

Genomic DNA provided the template from which TCR beta VDJ and CDR3 profiles were obtained. TCRdb redid the calling of the reads with MiXCR, one entry per CDR3 protein. Of about 70,000 distinct CDR3 sequences in the sample, 45% to 60% were seen once. Material: sorted CD4+, CD8+, or CD8+CD57+ T cells (not recorded which) from PBMCs. The J gene is TRBJ1-2, the V gene TRBV25-1, with a tentative D call TRBD1 (5 bases). The origin of this receptor is a human donor in good health, serving as a control. CDR3 protein: CASSGAQEGSSYGYTF. CDR3 DNA: TGTGCCAGCAGTGGCGCACAGGAAGGTTCGAGCTATGGCTACACCTTC.